This T cell receptor beta chain was obtained from a study of blood T cell repertoires in COVID-19. Per the germline V gene, CDR1 is MNHEY and CDR2 is SVGAGI. J was trimmed by 12 bases and V by 5 bases; bases with no gene match: 7. The CDR3 runs 12 residues. Original processing methods: Reference gene primer amplification gave estimated nucleated cell counts. Profiling relied on immunoSEQ multiplex PCR, and the TCRdb table lists in-frame clones only, not all of them. V, J and clone size reflect that table, while D and trimming were determined from the DNA. This table has some 340,000 clones, roughly nine tenths appearing once.

The sequenced material came from PBMCs or T cells enriched from blood (not recorded which). The chain uses TRBV6-5 and TRBJ1-5; TRBD1 aligns across 7 bases. The TCR originated in a woman aged 25 to 45 who had been exposed to COVID-19. DNA for the CDR3: TGTGCCAGCAGTACAACAAGGGACAGCCAGCATTTT. Its protein product is CASSTTRDSQHF.